The sequence of this T cell receptor beta chain was determined in a study of blood T cell repertoires in COVID-19. The length of the CDR3 is 15 residues. V gave up 5 bases and J gave up 7 bases; unmatched junction bases: 9. CDR1 is SGHTA, CDR2 FQGNSA, per germline. Produced via immunoSEQ multiplex PCR; TCRdb's table is partial and in-frame only. Of some 45,000 clones in the sample, around 85% were seen once. The J gene is TRBJ2-7, the V gene TRBV7-2, with TRBD2 identical over 12 bases. Sequences were obtained from peripheral blood. This sequence originates from a woman of 80 years or more with acute or convalescent COVID-19. The CDR3 sequence: CASSPRLAGVEEQYF. DNA of the CDR3: TGTGCCAGCAGCCCCAGACTAGCGGGAGTGGAAGAGCAGTACTTC.